These T cell receptor beta chains were read from a single sample in a study of shared T cell receptors in the human thymus. The assay was immunoSEQ multiplex PCR, and TCRdb's table has in-frame clones only and misses some. Of about 540,000 clones in the sample, 78% were seen once. Another study also made use of these data, one on human thymus T cells.

Sequencing was performed on thymocytes. The receptor source for this set is a boy younger than two with a congenital heart defect. Each CDR3 is given with its conserved first and last residue. The order of the fields is V gene, J gene, clone size, D gene, CDR3 protein, CDR3 DNA. A D gene is named only where the DNA matches it firmly. Some rows mark clone size as missing; the rest say once, few, many or name a class of expanded clone.

TRBV19,TRBJ2-5,once,NA,CASSDRDNEETQYF,TGTGCCAGTAGTGACCGGGACAACGAAGAGACCCAGTACTTC
TRBV4-3,TRBJ2-1,NA,TRBD1,CASRLDRGQGNEQFF,TGCGCCAGCAGGCTCGACAGGGGGCAGGGGAATGAGCAGTTCTTC
TRBV15,TRBJ2-3,NA,TRBD2,CATSRDSVGQNSGRGCSDTQYF,TGTGCCACCAGCAGAGATTCGGTGGGACAGAATAGCGGGAGAGGATGTTCGGATACGCAGTATTTT
TRBV27,TRBJ2-7,NA,NA,CATARLEAYEQYF,TGTGCCACAGCTAGACTAGAGGCCTACGAGCAGTACTTC
TRBV28,TRBJ2-7,NA,TRBD1,CASRLRTGQWEQYF,TGTGCCAGCAGACTCCGGACAGGGCAGTGGGAGCAGTACTTC
TRBV19,TRBJ1-4,NA,TRBD1,CASSRGTGDEKLFF,TGTGCCAGCTCCCGCGGGACAGGGGATGAAAAACTGTTTTTT
TRBV6-5,TRBJ2-5,NA,TRBD1,CASSYSRSDRVETQYF,TGTGCCAGCAGTTACTCGAGGTCTGACAGGGTAGAGACCCAGTACTTC
TRBV6-1,TRBJ2-5,NA,NA,CASSAEETQYF,TGTGCCAGCAGTGCCGAAGAGACCCAGTACTTC
TRBV5-6,TRBJ1-2,NA,NA,CASSSKTGTPYGYTF,TGTGCCAGCAGCTCAAAAACCGGGACACCGTATGGCTACACCTTC
TRBV27,TRBJ2-1,NA,NA,CASSLSLLSGDEDNEQFF,TGTGCCAGCAGTTTATCGCTATTATCAGGGGACGAGGACAATGAGCAGTTCTTC
TRBV4-1,TRBJ2-3,NA,TRBD2,CASSHPRTSGSSDTQYF,TGCGCCAGCAGCCATCCCCGGACTAGCGGGAGCTCAGATACGCAGTATTTT
TRBV7-9,TRBJ2-6,few,TRBD1,CASSLRTGPGANVLTF,TGTGCCAGCAGCTTACGGACAGGGCCTGGGGCCAACGTCCTGACTTTC
TRBV10-1,TRBJ2-5,NA,NA,CASPRSIGEETQYF,TGCGCCAGCCCCCGATCTATCGGAGAAGAGACCCAGTACTTC
TRBV11-2,TRBJ1-2,NA,NA,CASSPGGGGGNYGYTF,TGTGCCAGCAGCCCAGGAGGGGGGGGCGGCAACTATGGCTACACCTTC
TRBV19,TRBJ2-7,NA,TRBD2,CASSILAGEGPGDEQYF,TGTGCCAGTAGTATATTAGCGGGAGAGGGGCCGGGGGACGAGCAGTACTTC
TRBV6-6,TRBJ2-7,NA,TRBD1,CASRGGRGPYEQYF,TGTGCCAGCAGAGGGGGAAGGGGGCCCTACGAGCAGTACTTC
TRBV27,TRBJ2-1,NA,TRBD2,CASVRLLAGGPNEQFF,TGTGCCAGCGTTCGCCTTTTAGCGGGAGGGCCCAATGAGCAGTTCTTC
TRBV21-1,TRBJ2-1,NA,NA,CASSKARKDEQFF,TGTGCCAGCAGCAAAGCGAGGAAGGATGAGCAGTTCTTC
TRBV5-8,TRBJ2-7,NA,NA,CASSDRTEHYEQYF,TGTGCCAGCAGCGACCGGACAGAGCACTACGAGCAGTACTTC
TRBV7-2,TRBJ2-7,NA,NA,CASSPKGVGEEQYF,TGTGCCAGCAGCCCCAAGGGGGTAGGTGAGGAGCAGTACTTC
TRBV18,TRBJ2-7,NA,TRBD2,CASSPPGVAGEDRDEQYF,TGTGCCAGCTCACCACCGGGGGTAGCGGGAGAGGATCGGGACGAGCAGTACTTC
TRBV30,TRBJ2-3,NA,NA,CAWEGGEGADTQYF,TGTGCCTGGGAGGGCGGGGAAGGGGCAGATACGCAGTATTTT
TRBV2,TRBJ1-2,NA,NA,CASSAGTRLNYGYTF,TGTGCCAGCAGTGCCGGGACAAGGCTAAACTATGGCTACACCTTC
TRBV30,TRBJ1-2,NA,NA,CAWNLITTDPWIYGYTF,TGTGCCTGGAATTTGATTACGACAGACCCCTGGATATACGGCTACACCTTC
TRBV11-3,TRBJ2-2,once,TRBD1,CASSSTGVVNGELFF,TGTGCCAGCAGCTCTACAGGGGTTGTGAACGGGGAGCTGTTTTTT
TRBV7-6,TRBJ2-5,NA,NA,CASTSGGGGQETQYF,TGTGCCAGCACTTCAGGGGGCGGGGGACAAGAGACCCAGTACTTC
TRBV9,TRBJ1-1,few,NA,CASSVFGRKAFF,TGTGCCAGCAGCGTCTTTGGCAGGAAAGCTTTCTTT
TRBV27,TRBJ2-7,NA,TRBD2,CASSFQRETSYEQYF,TGTGCCAGCAGTTTCCAGCGGGAGACCTCCTACGAGCAGTACTTC
TRBV30,TRBJ2-1,NA,NA,CAWTFRGREQFF,TGTGCCTGGACCTTCCGAGGGCGGGAGCAGTTCTTC
TRBV7-2,TRBJ2-1,NA,TRBD2,CASSNLGLGSSYNEQFF,TGTGCCAGCAGCAACCTTGGACTAGGAAGCTCCTACAATGAGCAGTTCTTC
TRBV9,TRBJ2-1,NA,NA,CASSVGLARENNEQFF,TGTGCCAGCAGCGTAGGGCTAGCGCGAGAAAACAATGAGCAGTTCTTC
TRBV7-2,TRBJ1-1,few,TRBD1,CASSPRDRNTEAFF,TGTGCCAGCAGCCCACGGGACAGAAACACTGAAGCTTTCTTT
TRBV9,TRBJ2-5,NA,TRBD2,CASSILAAQETQYF,TGTGCCAGCAGCATACTAGCGGCCCAAGAGACCCAGTACTTC
TRBV27,TRBJ2-7,few,TRBD1,CASSQGQRFYEQYF,TGTGCCAGCAGCCAGGGACAGAGGTTTTACGAGCAGTACTTC
TRBV5-5,TRBJ2-7,NA,TRBD1,CASSPGTGASNEQYF,TGTGCCAGCAGCCCCGGGACAGGGGCTAGCAACGAGCAGTACTTC
TRBV19,TRBJ2-2,NA,TRBD1,CASSPTQGAANTGELFF,TGTGCCAGTAGTCCAACCCAGGGGGCCGCGAACACCGGGGAGCTGTTTTTT
TRBV11-2,TRBJ1-1,NA,NA,CASSLDRVRGGTEAFF,TGTGCCAGCAGCTTAGATCGCGTCAGGGGTGGCACTGAAGCTTTCTTT
TRBV29-1,TRBJ2-1,NA,TRBD1,CSVEAGTGGDEQFF,TGCAGCGTCGAGGCCGGGACAGGGGGCGATGAGCAGTTCTTC
TRBV19,TRBJ1-3,NA,NA,CASSVSGAGNTIYF,TGTGCCAGTAGTGTATCAGGGGCAGGAAACACCATATATTTT
TRBV5-1,TRBJ2-1,NA,TRBD2,CASSGPSGVSGEQFF,TGCGCCAGCAGCGGGCCTAGCGGGGTTAGCGGTGAGCAGTTCTTC
TRBV7-6,TRBJ2-1,few,TRBD2,CASSSRQPPPAIAGDSYNEQFF,TGTGCCAGCAGCTCTCGGCAGCCCCCACCCGCGATAGCGGGAGACTCCTACAATGAGCAGTTCTTC
TRBV5-1,TRBJ1-3,NA,TRBD1,CASSRTGSFGNTIYF,TGCGCCAGCAGCCGGACAGGGTCCTTCGGAAACACCATATATTTT
TRBV4-3,TRBJ2-7,once,NA,CAVQVGLRTYEQYF,TGCGCCGTTCAGGTCGGACTCCGAACCTACGAGCAGTACTTC
TRBV5-6,TRBJ2-1,few,NA,CASSLATAALYNEQFF,TGTGCCAGCAGCTTAGCGACCGCCGCCCTTTACAATGAGCAGTTCTTC
TRBV2,TRBJ2-1,few,NA,CASERTLSYNEQFF,TGTGCCAGCGAGAGGACACTCTCCTACAATGAGCAGTTCTTC
TRBV4-1,TRBJ2-2,NA,NA,CASSQPAAKNTGELFF,TGCGCCAGCAGCCAACCCGCGGCCAAGAACACCGGGGAGCTGTTTTTT
TRBV4-1,TRBJ2-5,once,TRBD1,CASSQDQGGTGLSETQYF,TGCGCCAGCAGCCAAGATCAGGGCGGGACAGGGTTGTCAGAGACCCAGTACTTC
TRBV7-2,TRBJ1-1,NA,TRBD1,CASSLADRGRTEAFF,TGTGCCAGCAGTTTAGCGGACAGGGGGAGGACTGAAGCTTTCTTT
TRBV7-6,TRBJ2-7,NA,TRBD2,CASSLRASGGEQYF,TGTGCCAGCAGCTTAAGGGCTAGCGGAGGGGAGCAGTACTTC
TRBV11-3,TRBJ2-2,NA,TRBD1,CASSHPGTGGTGELFF,TGTGCCAGCAGCCACCCCGGGACAGGAGGGACCGGGGAGCTGTTTTTT
TRBV6-1,TRBJ2-5,few,TRBD2,CASSELGGRAGETQYF,TGTGCCAGCAGTGAATTGGGCGGGAGGGCCGGGGAGACCCAGTACTTC
TRBV27,TRBJ2-3,few,NA,CASSRKGVRGTDTQYF,TGTGCCAGCAGTAGAAAGGGAGTGAGGGGCACAGATACGCAGTATTTT
TRBV27,TRBJ2-2,NA,NA,CASSSPGENTGELFF,TGTGCCAGCAGTTCACCGGGAGAGAACACCGGGGAGCTGTTTTTT
TRBV2,TRBJ2-7,NA,TRBD1,CASSPIRDRERYEQYF,TGTGCCAGCAGTCCGATCCGGGACAGGGAGCGTTACGAGCAGTACTTC
TRBV25-1,TRBJ1-1,NA,TRBD1,CASSGASFRDRGKTEAFF,TGTGCCAGCAGTGGGGCATCGTTTCGTGACAGGGGTAAGACTGAAGCTTTCTTT
TRBV15,TRBJ2-7,NA,NA,CATSSGLWGGPSYEQYF,TGTGCCACCAGCAGCGGACTGTGGGGGGGCCCCTCCTACGAGCAGTACTTC
TRBV28,TRBJ2-4,NA,NA,CASSFEQGKNIQYF,TGTGCCAGCAGTTTCGAACAGGGTAAAAACATTCAGTACTTC
TRBV19,TRBJ1-3,NA,TRBD1,CASSRDRESGNTIYF,TGTGCCAGTAGCCGGGACAGGGAGTCTGGAAACACCATATATTTT
TRBV30,TRBJ1-1,once,NA,CAWSVRGENTEAFF,TGTGCCTGGAGTGTACGGGGTGAGAACACTGAAGCTTTCTTT
TRBV15,TRBJ2-7,NA,TRBD2,CATSSIVAGVHEQYF,TGTGCCACCAGTTCCATCGTAGCGGGAGTCCACGAGCAGTACTTC